This TCR beta chain was documented in a study of blood T cell repertoires in COVID-19. Whole-study context: Some COVID-19 samples were acute and others convalescent; all came from the United States, Italy and Spain.

This CDR3 is 17 amino acids long. The V end was cut by 0 bases, the J end by 3 bases, with 15 bases between. Looked up from germline, CDR1 is MNHEY and CDR2 is SVGEGT. The repertoire was sequenced with immunoSEQ multiplex PCR; TCRdb's copy has only in-frame clones and lacks some. The sample holds about 190,000 clones, 80% to 90% seen once. The sample comprised peripheral blood. This clonotype originated in a woman between 65 and 79 years old with active or convalescent COVID-19. The chain employs TRBV6-2 or TRBV6-3 and TRBJ1-5; perhaps TRBD1 as D (5 bases). This CDR3 reads CASSYSRQLTFNQPQHF. CDR3 DNA: TGTGCCAGCAGTTACTCAAGACAGCTAACTTTCAATCAGCCCCAGCATTTT.